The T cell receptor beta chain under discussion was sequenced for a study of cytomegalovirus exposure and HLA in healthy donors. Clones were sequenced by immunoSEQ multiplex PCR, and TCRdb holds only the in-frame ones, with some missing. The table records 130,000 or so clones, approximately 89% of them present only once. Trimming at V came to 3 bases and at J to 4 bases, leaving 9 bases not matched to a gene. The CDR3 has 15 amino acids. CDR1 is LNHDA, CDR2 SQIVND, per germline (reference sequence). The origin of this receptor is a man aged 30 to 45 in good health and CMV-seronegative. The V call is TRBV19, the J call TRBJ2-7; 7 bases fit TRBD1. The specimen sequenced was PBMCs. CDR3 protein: CASSIEGTAIYEQYF. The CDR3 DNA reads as TGTGCCAGTAGTATTGAAGGGACAGCGATATACGAGCAGTACTTC.